The 2 T cell receptor beta chains below all came from one sample that was sequenced in a study of shared clonotypes between healthy human individuals. Sequencing was performed with immunoSEQ multiplex PCR; in TCRdb, only in-frame clones are kept and a portion is missing. The sample includes 450,000 to 500,000 clones, roughly 80% of them seen just once. The sample taken for sequencing was PBMCs. The receptors stem from a woman between 40 and 55 years old in good health. Some clones in this sample may be carry-over from other donors' samples.

On this clone itself: One end of the junction does not line up with germline, which may come from a read error. This sequence joins TRBV5-1 and TRBJ2-6; 8 nucleotides align to TRBD2. Per the germline V gene, CDR1 is SGHRS and CDR2 is YFSETQ. The CDR3 length is 24 residues. CDR3 protein: CSSSLEGAGGDLIMVSSGANVLTF. The CDR3 DNA reads as TGCTCCAGCAGCCTGGAAGGGGCGGGAGGAGACTTAATTATGGTGAGCTCTGGGGCCAACGTCCTGACTTTC.

The gene calls are TRBV19 and TRBJ2-3; 11 bases agree with TRBD2. CDR1 and CDR2 from the germline V gene are LNHDA and SQIVND (reference sequence). V lost 7 bases to trimming and J lost 2 bases; unmatched junction nucleotides: 2. The length of the CDR3 is 14 residues. The CDR3 DNA follows: TGTGCCAGTAAACTAGCGGGAGACACAGATACGCAGTATTTT. Residues: CASKLAGDTDTQYF.